Presented here are 20 T cell receptor beta chains from one specimen sequenced in a study of shared clonotypes between healthy human individuals. Profiled with immunoSEQ multiplex PCR; TCRdb holds only in-frame clones, not every one. The sample gives about 2.4 million clones, 80% to 95% of which show up once; about 0.39% is in the top ten. The sequenced sample consisted of naive CD4+ T cells from PBMCs. Subset meaning: CD45RA+ positively selected. These receptors all stem from a man younger than 30 in good health. Some clones in this sample may be carry-over from other donors' samples.

The genes are TRBV6-6 and TRBJ2-7; 9 bases agree with TRBD1. The CDR3 consists of 15 residues. Germline V CDR1 and CDR2: MNHNY, SVGAGI (reference sequence). With V trimmed by 2 bases and J by 2 bases, 4 bases remained unmatched. The CDR3 DNA reads TGTGCCAGCAGTTACGGGACAGGGACCGCCTACGAGCAGTACTTC. Translating gives CASSYGTGTAYEQYF.

The rearrangement joins TRBV18 to TRBJ2-1, with D uncertain. The CDR3 totals 15 residues. Germline V CDR1 and CDR2: KGHSH, LQKENI. With 3 bases removed from V and 2 bases from J, the gap between germline ends came to 11 bases. The CDR3 spells CASSPAAPTYNEQFF. The CDR3 DNA sequence: TGTGCCAGCTCACCGGCAGCGCCCACCTACAATGAGCAGTTCTTC.

This clone was seen only a few times. The chain uses TRBV19 and TRBJ1-5; D unresolved. The germline V gene encodes CDR1 LNHDA and CDR2 SQIVND (reference sequence). V was shortened by 4 bases and J by 4 bases, with 8 bases between the two germline ends. This CDR3 spans 13 amino acids. This chain's CDR3 is CASSRVENQPQHF. For the CDR3, the DNA is TGTGCCAGTAGTAGGGTGGAGAATCAGCCCCAGCATTTT. Full variable domain (rest looked up from reference TRBV19 and TRBJ1-5): DGGITQSPKYLFRKEGQNVTLSCEQNLNHDAMYWYRQDPGQGLRLIYYSQIVNDFQKGDIAEGYSVSREKKESFPLTVTSAQKNPTAFYLCASSRVENQPQHFGDGTRLSIL.

The chain employs TRBV14 and TRBJ2-7, with TRBD1 as a possible D gene (6 bases). V dropped 1 base and J dropped 3 bases, with 10 bases sitting between them. CDR1 and CDR2 (germline): SGHDN, FVKESK. This CDR3 spans 14 amino acids. CDR3 nucleotides: TGTGCCAGCAGCCAAGGGCAGGGGAGCTACGAGCAGTACTTC. Amino acid sequence: CASSQGQGSYEQYF.

The V call is TRBV7-6, the J call TRBJ2-7, with D possibly called TRBD1 or TRBD2 (6 bases each). The V end was cut by 5 bases, the J end by 10 bases, with 15 bases between. The germline V gene encodes CDR1 SGHVS and CDR2 FNYEAQ. The CDR3 spans 12 residues. CDR3 coding DNA: TGTGCCAGCAGCGCAACAGGGCGGGAACAGTACTTC. This encodes CASSATGREQYF.

This chain uses TRBV18 with TRBJ1-5; no definite D call. The germline V gene has CDR1 KGHSH and CDR2 LQKENI. The CDR3 has 14 residues. Deletions cut 2 bases from V and 4 bases from J, with 9 bases between. The CDR3 nucleotides read TGTGCCAGCTCACCAGGGAATGAAAATCAGCCCCAGCATTTT. The encoded protein is CASSPGNENQPQHF.

This clone was seen a few times. Other nucleotide sequences from this sample produce the same CDR3. This chain links TRBV27 with TRBJ2-7; 10 bases fit TRBD1. Germline values: CDR1 MNHEY, CDR2 SMNVEV (reference sequence). The CDR3 consists of 13 residues. V was clipped by 6 bases and J by 1 base; unmatched bases: 0. The CDR3 region is CASRGQGSYEQYF. CDR3 DNA sequence: TGTGCCAGCAGGGGACAGGGGTCCTACGAGCAGTACTTC.

The chain is built from TRBV7-9 and TRBJ1-5; weak D call: TRBD1 (6 bases). The V end was cut by 5 bases, the J end by 2 bases, with 16 bases between. Germline V gene lookup returns CDR1 SEHNR and CDR2 FQNEAQ (reference sequence). The CDR3 is 16 amino acids. The CDR3 region is CASSPGHLRGNQPQHF. The CDR3 coding sequence is TGTGCCAGCAGCCCGGGACACCTTAGAGGCAATCAGCCCCAGCATTTT.

The chain carries TRBV14 and TRBJ2-1; TRBD2 is a possible D gene (6 bases). Germline V gene data show CDR1 as SGHDN and CDR2 as FVKESK. V was pared by 4 bases and J by 6 bases, with 13 bases between. The CDR3 loop spans 14 amino acids. CDR3 coding DNA: TGTGCCAGCAGCCCCTTACTAGCATCCAATGAGCAGTTCTTC. Translated, it gives CASSPLLASNEQFF. Filled out from reference TRBV14 and TRBJ2-1, the complete variable domain reads EAGVTQFPSHSVIEKGQTVTLRCDPISGHDNLYWYRRVMGKEIKFLLHFVKESKQDESGMPNNRFLAERTGGTYSTLKVQPAELEDSGVYFCASSPLLASNEQFFGPGTRLTVL.

This clone was detected only once. The CDR3 nucleotides are TGTGCCAGCTGCAGGGGTTTAGGCTATGGCTACACCTTC. Amino acids: CASCRGLGYGYTF. This rearrangement joins TRBV6-5 to TRBJ1-2; D is perhaps TRBD1 (6 bases). Germline lookup yields CDR1 MNHEY and CDR2 SVGAGI. The V gene lost 8 bases and the J gene lost 4 bases, with 14 bases spanning the gap. The CDR3 spans 13 residues.

The gene calls are TRBV6-5 and TRBJ2-7; TRBD1 matches 8 bases. The CDR3 extends over 14 amino acids. The germline V gene has CDR1 MNHEY and CDR2 SVGAGI. CDR3 nucleotides: TGTGCAGTCCAACCGGGACAGGTGACCTACGAGCAGTACTTC. It translates to CAVQPGQVTYEQYF.

A word on this clone: Other DNA sequences in this specimen translate into the identical CDR3. The chain links TRBV6-5 to TRBJ2-5; D unresolved. CDR1 and CDR2 (germline): MNHEY, SVGAGI. Deletions cut 0 bases from V and 1 base from J, with 6 bases between. The CDR3 is made up of 14 amino acids. CDR3 amino acids: CASSYSYLQETQYF. For the CDR3, the DNA is TGTGCCAGCAGTTACTCTTACCTCCAAGAGACCCAGTACTTC.

This clone was counted a few times. The chain has TRBV30 and TRBJ1-1; D is unclear. With 5 bases removed from V and 9 bases from J, the gap between germline ends came to 16 bases. This CDR3 region has 12 residues. The germline V gene has CDR1 GTSNPN and CDR2 SVGIG (reference sequence). CDR3 sequence (DNA): TGTGCCTGGGGGAGTCGAGTGAGGAAAGCTTTCTTT. Residues: CAWGSRVRKAFF.

This chain uses TRBV21-1 with TRBJ2-5; the D segment call TRBD1 is taken from the table without a DNA check. TRBV21-1 is a documented pseudogene. This CDR3 comprises 16 residues. In DNA form, the CDR3 reads TGTGCCAGCAGCAAAGAGAGACAGAAGCCTCAAGAGACCCAGTACTTC. This gives the protein CASSKERQKPQETQYF.

As concerns this clone: With a much larger clone just one base away, this may be a read error. The V call is TRBV5-1, the J call TRBJ1-1; a possible D gene is TRBD1 (5 bases). Trimming left V 0 bases short and J 1 base short, with 7 bases between. The CDR3 loop spans 14 amino acids. Germline-derived CDR1 and CDR2 are SGHRS and YFSETQ. In nucleotides, the CDR3 is TGCGCCAGCAGCTTGGGGACAAGGAACACTGAAGCTTTCTTT. This encodes CASSLGTRNTEAFF.

CDR3 sequence reads: CASSPTGNEQFF. The CDR3 coding sequence is TGTGCCAGCAGTCCCACAGGGAATGAGCAGTTCTTC. The chain couples TRBV28 to TRBJ2-1, with a tentative D call TRBD1 (6 bases). V lost 5 bases and J 7 bases, leaving 9 bases between the germline ends. The length of the CDR3 is 12 residues. Germline CDR1 MDHEN, CDR2 SYDVKM.

J is TRBJ2-1 and V is TRBV5-4; 7 positions agree with TRBD2. Trimming removed 9 bases from V and 6 bases from J; junction bases left unmatched: 3. The germline CDR1 and CDR2 sequences are SGHNT and YYREEE (reference sequence). The CDR3 is 11 residues long. The CDR3 bases are TGTGCCACCGCGGGGGTCAATGAGCAGTTCTTC. Translating it yields CATAGVNEQFF.

The CDR3, as DNA: TGTGCCACCGGGACAGCCTACGAGCAGTACTTC. Residues: CATGTAYEQYF. The chain uses TRBV28 and TRBJ2-7; 7 bases align to TRBD1. The CDR3 has 11 amino acids. Germline trimming cut 10 bases from V and 2 bases from J; bases unmatched to any gene: 2. Germline loops: CDR1 MDHEN, CDR2 SYDVKM.

The chain uses TRBV28 and TRBJ1-5, with TRBD1 matching over 8 bases. CDR1 is MDHEN, CDR2 SYDVKM, per germline. J was trimmed by 7 bases and V by 5 bases; bases with no gene match: 10. This CDR3 spans 15 amino acids. The CDR3 DNA reads TGTGCCAGCAGTCCTAGACAGGGGCTAGAACAGCCCCAGCATTTT. Residues: CASSPRQGLEQPQHF.

The J gene is TRBJ2-5, the V gene TRBV11-3; 7 bases align to TRBD2. The CDR3 runs 14 residues. Germline V gene lookup returns CDR1 SGHNT and CDR2 YENEEA. V trimming: 5 bases; J trimming: 5 bases; junction bases outside the gene matches: 8. CDR3 residues: CASSRSGRGETQYF. In DNA, the CDR3 is TGTGCCAGCAGCCGGAGCGGGCGGGGGGAGACCCAGTACTTC.